Following are 6 T cell receptor beta chains from one sample sequenced in a study of blood T cell repertoires in COVID-19. Some clones are missing from TCRdb's copy, which holds only in-frame ones; the method was immunoSEQ multiplex PCR. The table lists some 150,000 clones, about 77% of them singletons, with roughly 4.5% in the top ten. The material sequenced was peripheral blood. These receptors all stem from a man aged 55 to 69 with acute or convalescent COVID-19.

CDR3 coding DNA: TGCGCCAGCAGCTCTTTGGGACTAGCGGGAGAGGACACCGGGGAGCTGTTTTTT. This gives the protein CASSSLGLAGEDTGELFF. This chain links TRBV5-1 with TRBJ2-2; 14 nucleotides agree with TRBD2. With 3 bases clipped from V and 3 bases from J, the junction kept 7 bases outside the gene matches. CDR1 and CDR2 (germline): SGHRS, YFSETQ. The CDR3 contains 18 residues.

This clone appeared once. This chain joins TRBV2 and TRBJ2-6; unclear D gene. Germline values: CDR1 SNHLY, CDR2 FYNNEI. Deletions cut 6 bases from V and 1 base from J, with 10 bases between. The CDR3 has 15 amino acids. In nucleotides, the CDR3 is TGTGCCAGCAGGAAACAAGAATCTGGGGCCAACGTCCTGACTTTC. As protein: CASRKQESGANVLTF.

The rearrangement joins TRBV9 to TRBJ1-2, with TRBD1 as a possible D gene (6 bases). Trimming took 2 bases from V and 2 from J, leaving 13 bases between them. CDR1 and CDR2 from the germline V gene are SGDLS and YYNGEE. There are 15 residues in the CDR3. The DNA of the CDR3 is TGTGCCAGCAGCGTCATGGGGACACTCAACTATGGCTACACCTTC. Translation: CASSVMGTLNYGYTF.

The V call is TRBV28, the J call TRBJ1-2; tentative D call: TRBD1 (5 bases). In germline, CDR1 is MDHEN, CDR2 SYDVKM. The CDR3 has 13 residues. V was pared by 5 bases and J by 4 bases, with 11 bases between. The CDR3 DNA sequence: TGTGCCAGCAGTATACAGGAACTCTATGGCTACACCTTC. This translates into CASSIQELYGYTF.

J is TRBJ2-3 and V is TRBV2, with D possibly TRBD1 on 5 matching bases. This CDR3 has 17 residues. The ends were cut back, 5 bases at V and 1 base at J, with 19 bases in the middle. CDR1 is SNHLY, CDR2 FYNNEI, per germline. Here the CDR3 reads CASSSFMGLGGTDTQYF. Written as DNA, the CDR3 is TGTGCCAGCAGTTCCTTTATGGGGCTAGGGGGCACAGATACGCAGTATTTT.

The count of this clone is one. In nucleotides, the CDR3 is TGCGCCAGCAGTGCCGACAGGGGCCACGAGCAGTACTTC. The encoded protein is CASSADRGHEQYF. The V and J genes are TRBV10-2 and TRBJ2-7, with 8 bases lining up with TRBD1. The CDR3 consists of 13 residues. The V gene end was trimmed by 4 bases and the J gene end by 5 bases; junction bases not matched to a gene: 4. Germline CDR1 reads WSHSY; CDR2 reads SAAADI.